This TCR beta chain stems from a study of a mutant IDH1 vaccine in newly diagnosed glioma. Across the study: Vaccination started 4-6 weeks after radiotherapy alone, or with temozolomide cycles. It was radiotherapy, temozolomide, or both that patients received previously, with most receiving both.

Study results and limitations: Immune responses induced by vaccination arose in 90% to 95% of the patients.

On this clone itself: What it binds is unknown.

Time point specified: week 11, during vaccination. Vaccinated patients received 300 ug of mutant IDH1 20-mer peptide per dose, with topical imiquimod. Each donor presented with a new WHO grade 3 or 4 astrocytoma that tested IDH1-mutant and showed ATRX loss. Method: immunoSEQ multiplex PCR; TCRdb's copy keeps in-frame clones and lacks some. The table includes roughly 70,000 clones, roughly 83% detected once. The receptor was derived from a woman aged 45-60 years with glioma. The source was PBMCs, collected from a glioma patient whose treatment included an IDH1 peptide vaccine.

DNA of the CDR3: TGTGCCAGCTCACCACCGACAGGGCCCACGAGGAACACCGGGGAGCTGTTTTTT. Amino acids: CASSPPTGPTRNTGELFF. The genes are TRBV18 and TRBJ2-2; 7 bases line up with TRBD1. The length of the CDR3 is 18 residues. CDR1 and CDR2 from the germline V gene are KGHSH and LQKENI. With 0 bases clipped from V and 1 base from J, the junction kept 8 bases outside the gene matches.